These 21 T cell receptor beta chains originate from one sample sequenced in a study of blood T cell repertoires in COVID-19. Using immunoSEQ multiplex PCR, the repertoire was profiled, and TCRdb retains in-frame clones only, with some absent. The table has roughly 57,000 clones, approximately 90% seen once. Sequencing input: peripheral blood. Every receptor here comes from a woman aged 60-75 years with COVID-19, enrolled during active disease.

The chain links TRBV21-1 to TRBJ2-2; TRBD2, the D gene given by the table, was not confirmed from the DNA. TRBV21-1 is recorded as a pseudogene. This CDR3 is built from 18 residues. DNA of the CDR3: TGTGCCAGCAGCAAAGGTTTCGGGAGAATCGCGAACACCGGGGAGCTGTTTTTT. Its translation is CASSKGFGRIANTGELFF.

V and J are TRBV7-2 and TRBJ2-2; the D is unclear. Germline-derived CDR1 and CDR2 are SGHTA and FQGNSA. The CDR3 contains 19 residues. Trimming left V 5 bases short and J 6 bases short, with 28 bases between. CDR3 in amino acids: CASSPLTAALDTLSGELFF. The CDR3 DNA reads TGTGCCAGCAGCCCCTTAACGGCGGCCCTCGATACATTATCCGGGGAGCTGTTTTTT.

The chain uses TRBV2 and TRBJ1-2; a possible D gene is TRBD1 (6 bases). Germline V gene data show CDR1 as SNHLY and CDR2 as FYNNEI. V lost 8 bases and J 2 bases, leaving 12 bases between the germline ends. The CDR3 has 13 residues. The CDR3 loop is CASFRQGNYGYTF. CDR3 coding DNA: TGTGCCAGCTTTAGGCAGGGGAACTATGGCTACACCTTC.

The chain has TRBV19 and TRBJ2-1, with TRBD1 matching over 11 bases. Germline CDR1 and CDR2: LNHDA and SQIVND (reference sequence). The junction had 3 bases not matched to a gene; V was cut back by 5 bases and J by 9 bases. CDR3 length equals 13 residues. CDR3 loop: CASSWTGGSEQFF. CDR3 nucleotide sequence: TGTGCCAGTAGTTGGACAGGGGGCAGTGAGCAGTTCTTC.

The chain joins TRBV6-5 to TRBJ2-7; D possibly corresponds to TRBD1 (6 bases). The CDR3 extends over 15 amino acids. The V end was cut by 7 bases, the J end by 3 bases, with 19 bases between. Germline V gene lookup returns CDR1 MNHEY and CDR2 SVGAGI. Here the CDR3 DNA reads TGTGCCAGCAAGCTTCAGACAGGCGATAACTACGAGCAGTACTTC. Translating it yields CASKLQTGDNYEQYF.

The rearrangement joins TRBV6-5 to TRBJ2-1; 9 bases line up with TRBD1. Unmatched junction bases numbered 9, after V lost 6 bases and J lost 6 bases. There are 15 residues in the CDR3. Germline V gene sequence: CDR1 MNHEY, CDR2 SVGAGI. CDR3 bases: TGTGCCAGCAGCTCAACAGGGGGCTATCCCAATGAGCAGTTCTTC. Protein: CASSSTGGYPNEQFF.

The chain carries TRBV10-2 and TRBJ1-2; D is possibly TRBD1 (5 bases). V lost 4 bases and J lost 6, with 12 bases in between. CDR1 and CDR2 (germline): WSHSY, SAAADI. The CDR3 covers 13 residues. The CDR3 DNA follows: TGCGCCAGCAGTGGGGGCAGGGTTGATGGCTACACCTTC. Translated: CASSGGRVDGYTF.

The chain couples TRBV25-1 to TRBJ1-1; D remains unclear. V was shortened by 6 bases and J by 2 bases, with 19 bases between the two germline ends. Germline V gives CDR1 MGHDK, CDR2 SYGVNS. CDR3 length: 16 amino acids. The CDR3 protein is CASSYELKGGNTEAFF. As DNA, the CDR3 is TGTGCCAGCAGCTACGAATTGAAAGGAGGAAACACTGAAGCTTTCTTT.

The count of this clone is one. The V call is TRBV30, the J call TRBJ1-5; D gene ambiguous. The length of the CDR3 is 14 residues. The germline gives CDR1 GTSNPN, CDR2 SVGIG (reference sequence). Trimming pared 1 base from V and 5 bases from J, leaving 12 bases between. The CDR3 DNA sequence: TGTGCCTGGAGTGGGGGAGGGCTTGATCAGCCCCAGCATTTT. Its translation is CAWSGGGLDQPQHF.

This chain uses TRBV7-9 with TRBJ2-7, with a possible D match to TRBD2 (5 bases). V dropped 2 bases and J dropped 4 bases, with 12 bases sitting between them. From germline, CDR1 is SEHNR and CDR2 FQNEAQ (reference sequence). This CDR3 comprises 14 residues. The CDR3 DNA reads as TGTGCCAGCAGCTTATCTGGACTTTCGTACGAGCAGTACTTC. Its protein product is CASSLSGLSYEQYF. Together with reference TRBV7-9 and TRBJ2-7, the CDR3 gives the full variable domain: DTGVSQNPRHKITKRGQNVTFRCDPISEHNRLYWYRQTLGQGPEFLTYFQNEAQLEKSRLLSDRFSAERPKGSFSTLEIQRTEQGDSAMYLCASSLSGLSYEQYFGPGTRLTVT.

V is TRBV30 and J is TRBJ1-2; a weak D match, TRBD1 (5 bases). Trimming removed 0 bases from V and 1 base from J, with 21 bases in between. Germline V gene data show CDR1 as GTSNPN and CDR2 as SVGIG (reference sequence). This CDR3 spans 18 amino acids. The CDR3 loop reads CAWSVEYSLRDFNYGYTF. CDR3 coding DNA: TGTGCCTGGAGTGTAGAATATTCCCTCCGGGACTTTAACTATGGCTACACCTTC.

V and J are TRBV27 and TRBJ2-6, with TRBD2 matching over 13 bases. J gave up 0 bases and V 4 bases, and 12 bases lay outside the gene matches. Germline V gene lookup returns CDR1 MNHEY and CDR2 SMNVEV (reference sequence). This CDR3 is built from 21 residues. CDR3 nucleotide sequence: TGTGCCAGCAGTTCCACACCGGGACTAGCGGGAATATTCTCTGGGGCCAACGTCCTGACTTTC. Its protein product is CASSSTPGLAGIFSGANVLTF.

This chain uses TRBV19 with TRBJ2-2; 7 nucleotides line up with TRBD1. CDR3 size: 15 residues. Germline CDR1 and CDR2: LNHDA and SQIVND (reference sequence). Trimming took 3 bases from V and 2 from J; bases not matched to a gene: 3. CDR3 in amino acids: CASSMGQRNTGELFF. In DNA, the CDR3 is TGTGCCAGTAGTATGGGACAGAGAAACACCGGGGAGCTGTTTTTT.

Comment on this clone: No conserved phenylalanine or tryptophan is present at the end of the CDR3, so a read error is the likely explanation. CDR3 bases: TGTGCTAGTGGTTTGTCGTTGACATCTTCACGTCACGAGCAGTACCTC. Amino acids: CASGLSLTSSRHEQYL. This chain uses TRBV12-5 with TRBJ2-7; unclear D gene. Trimming took off 2 bases at V and 5 bases at J, with 19 bases between the two ends. The germline V gene encodes CDR1 LGHNT and CDR2 FRNRAP. This CDR3 contains 16 residues.

The genes are TRBV7-2 and TRBJ2-1, with TRBD2 as a possible D gene (5 bases). CDR3 length: 14 amino acids. V lost 3 bases and J 4 bases, leaving 10 bases between the germline ends. CDR1 is SGHTA, CDR2 FQGNSA, per germline. CDR3 sequence reads: CASSFAGIYNEQFF. The CDR3, as DNA: TGTGCCAGCAGCTTCGCGGGTATTTACAATGAGCAGTTCTTC.

V usage is TRBV3-1 (or the pseudogene TRBV3-2) and J usage is TRBJ1-3; tentatively, D is TRBD1 (6 bases). Looked up from germline, CDR1 is LGHDT and CDR2 is YNNKEL (reference sequence). CDR3 length: 15 amino acids. V was clipped by 0 bases and J by 0 bases, with 6 bases between them. The CDR3 loop is CASSQDRGSGNTIYF. The CDR3 DNA reads TGTGCCAGCAGCCAAGACAGGGGCTCTGGAAACACCATATATTTT.

The V call is TRBV9, the J call TRBJ1-5; D gene uncertain. V dropped 4 bases and J dropped 0 bases, with 11 bases sitting between them. Germline-derived CDR1 and CDR2 are SGDLS and YYNGEE. The CDR3 covers 15 residues. For the CDR3, the DNA is TGTGCCAGCAGCCCTGGACTGCCTAGCAATCAGCCCCAGCATTTT. It yields the protein CASSPGLPSNQPQHF.

This chain links TRBV6-1 with TRBJ2-1, with TRBD2 identical over 13 bases. The CDR3 is 17 amino acids. Germline V gene sequence: CDR1 MNHNS, CDR2 SASEGT. V dropped 1 base and J dropped 2; count of bases not matched to a gene: 2. The CDR3 sequence is CASSEEGLAGPYNEQFF. As DNA, the CDR3 is TGTGCCAGCAGTGAAGAGGGACTAGCGGGACCCTACAATGAGCAGTTCTTC.

This chain joins TRBV7-3 and TRBJ1-3; 7 positions agree with TRBD1. The junction had 22 bases not matched to a gene; V was cut back by 4 bases and J by 1 base. Germline assignment: CDR1 SGHTA and CDR2 FQGTGA. The CDR3 loop spans 21 amino acids. CDR3 DNA: TGTGCCAGCAGCTCCTACGGTCTTGCTACACAGGGGATCGGGTCTGGAAACACCATATATTTT. It codes for CASSSYGLATQGIGSGNTIYF.

The chain links TRBV7-3 to TRBJ2-3; D remains ambiguous. Germline CDR1 and CDR2: SGHTA and FQGTGA. V lost 1 base to trimming and J lost 0 bases, with 5 bases between them. The CDR3 covers 14 residues. This CDR3 reads CASSLKTSTDTQYF. The CDR3, as DNA: TGTGCCAGCAGCTTAAAGACAAGCACAGATACGCAGTATTTT.

The chain uses TRBV29-1 and TRBJ2-7, with 8 bases lining up with TRBD2. CDR3 size: 14 residues. In germline, CDR1 is SQVTM, CDR2 ANQGSEA. V lost 7 bases to trimming and J lost 0 bases; unmatched junction nucleotides: 8. In DNA, the CDR3 is TGCAGCGCTAAGACCGGGACTAGCTCCTACGAGCAGTACTTC. Its protein is CSAKTGTSSYEQYF.